One sample yielded the 3 T cell receptor beta chains listed below, sequenced in a study of T cell responses to AZD1222 COVID-19 vaccine. Method: immunoSEQ multiplex PCR; TCRdb's copy keeps in-frame clones and lacks some. The data contain approximately 140,000 clones, about 92% of them singletons. The sample consisted of peripheral blood, taken on day 0 of AZD1222 vaccination. The origin of the receptors is an adult in good health.

This chain connects TRBV11-2 to TRBJ2-5, with 8 bases identical to TRBD2. CDR3 length equals 15 residues. Germline lookup yields CDR1 SGHAT and CDR2 FQNNGV. J was trimmed by 1 base and V by 6 bases; bases with no gene match: 7. CDR3: CASRPGGALQETQYF. In nucleotides, the CDR3 is TGTGCCAGCAGACCCGGGGGGGCCCTCCAAGAGACCCAGTACTTC. The full variable domain, its missing parts supplied by reference TRBV11-2 and TRBJ2-5, is EAGVAQSPRYKIIEKRQSVAFWCNPISGHATLYWYQQILGQGPKLLIQFQNNGVVDDSQLPKDRFSAERLKGVDSTLKIQPAKLEDSAVYLCASRPGGALQETQYFGPGTRLLVL.

The J gene is TRBJ2-7, the V gene TRBV7-9; D unresolved. The V and J ends lost 2 bases and 6 bases respectively, with 8 bases between them. CDR3 length: 12 residues. Germline V gives CDR1 SEHNR, CDR2 FQNEAQ (reference sequence). CDR3 sequence (DNA): TGTGCCAGCAGCTTACAAGGGTTCGAGCAGTACTTC. Protein: CASSLQGFEQYF.

This clone was detected a few times. V gene TRBV3-1 (or the pseudogene TRBV3-2) combines with J gene TRBJ2-1; D possibly uses TRBD1 or TRBD2 (6 bases each). Germline values: CDR1 LGHDT, CDR2 YNNKEL (reference sequence). The CDR3 loop spans 15 amino acids. Trimming removed 4 bases from V and 4 bases from J, with 14 bases in between. CDR3 in amino acids: CASSRGAGLYNEQFF. For the CDR3, the DNA is TGTGCCAGCAGCCGGGGGGCGGGCCTATACAATGAGCAGTTCTTC.